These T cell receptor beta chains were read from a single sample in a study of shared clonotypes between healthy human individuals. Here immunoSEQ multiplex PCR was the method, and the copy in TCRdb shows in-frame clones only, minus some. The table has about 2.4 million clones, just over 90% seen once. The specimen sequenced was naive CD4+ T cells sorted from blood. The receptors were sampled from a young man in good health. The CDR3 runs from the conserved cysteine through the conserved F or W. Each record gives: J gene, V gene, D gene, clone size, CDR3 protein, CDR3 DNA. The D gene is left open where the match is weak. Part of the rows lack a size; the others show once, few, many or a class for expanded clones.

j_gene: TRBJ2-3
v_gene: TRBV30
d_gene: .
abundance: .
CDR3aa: CAWSGRQGSWGGEYTQYF
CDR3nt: TGTGCCTGGAGTGGGAGACAGGGATCTTGGGGCGGGGAATATACGCAGTATTTT

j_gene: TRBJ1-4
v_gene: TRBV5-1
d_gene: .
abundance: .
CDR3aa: CASSLNGNEKLFF
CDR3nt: TGCGCCAGCAGCTTGAACGGCAATGAAAAACTGTTTTTT

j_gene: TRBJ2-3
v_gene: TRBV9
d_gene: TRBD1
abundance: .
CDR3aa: CASSEQGAPDTQYF
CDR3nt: TGTGCCAGCAGCGAACAGGGGGCGCCAGATACGCAGTATTTT

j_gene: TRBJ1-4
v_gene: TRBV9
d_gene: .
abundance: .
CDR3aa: CASSSGGPGLFF
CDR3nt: TGTGCCAGCAGCTCAGGTGGACCGGGACTGTTTTTT

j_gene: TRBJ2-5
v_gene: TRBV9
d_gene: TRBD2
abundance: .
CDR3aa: CASSAGLPGETQYF
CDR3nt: TGTGCCAGCAGCGCGGGACTACCTGGGGAGACCCAGTACTTC

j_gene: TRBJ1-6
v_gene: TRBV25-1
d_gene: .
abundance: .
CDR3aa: CASSESLKGLNSPLHF
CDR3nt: TGTGCCAGCAGTGAATCCCTAAAGGGACTTAATTCACCCCTCCACTTT

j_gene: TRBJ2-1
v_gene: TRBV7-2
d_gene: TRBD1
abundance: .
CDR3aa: CASSLARDSSYNEQFF
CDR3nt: TGTGCCAGCAGCTTAGCCCGGGACAGCTCCTACAATGAGCAGTTCTTC

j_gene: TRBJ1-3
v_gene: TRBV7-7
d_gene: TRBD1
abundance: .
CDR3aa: CASSSDRGLGNTIYF
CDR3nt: TGTGCTAGCAGCTCGGACAGGGGTTTGGGAAACACCATATATTTT

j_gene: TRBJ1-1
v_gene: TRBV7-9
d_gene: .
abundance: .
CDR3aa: CASSLGSGRAGEAFF
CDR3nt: TGTGCCAGCAGCTTAGGGTCGGGTAGGGCGGGTGAAGCTTTCTTT

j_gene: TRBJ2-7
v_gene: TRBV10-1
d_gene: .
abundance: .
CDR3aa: CASSESRVKVLEQYF
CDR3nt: TGCGCCAGCAGTGAGTCGAGAGTGAAGGTCCTCGAGCAGTACTTC

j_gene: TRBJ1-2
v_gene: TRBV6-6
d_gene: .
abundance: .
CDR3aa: CASSYGHRVTYGYTF
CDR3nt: TGTGCCAGCAGTTATGGGCACAGGGTGACCTATGGCTACACCTTC

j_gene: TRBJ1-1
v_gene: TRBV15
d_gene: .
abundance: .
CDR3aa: CATSSYRGLEAFF
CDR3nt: TGTGCCACCAGCAGTTATCGCGGGCTTGAAGCTTTCTTT

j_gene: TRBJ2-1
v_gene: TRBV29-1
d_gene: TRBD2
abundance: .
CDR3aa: CSVDGGSNEQFF
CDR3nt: TGCAGCGTTGACGGCGGGAGCAATGAGCAGTTCTTC

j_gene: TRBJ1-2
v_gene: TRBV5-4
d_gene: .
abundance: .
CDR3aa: CASSLQESSGYTF
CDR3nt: TGTGCCAGCAGCTTACAGGAGAGTTCTGGCTACACCTTC

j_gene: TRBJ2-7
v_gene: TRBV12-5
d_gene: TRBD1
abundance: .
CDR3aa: CASGPSPGTGFEQYF
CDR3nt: TGTGCTAGTGGTCCTAGTCCCGGGACAGGGTTCGAGCAGTACTTC

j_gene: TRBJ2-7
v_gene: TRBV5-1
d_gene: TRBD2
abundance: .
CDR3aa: CASSSLAGGSYEQYF
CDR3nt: TGCGCCAGCAGCTCACTAGCGGGGGGCTCCTACGAGCAGTACTTC

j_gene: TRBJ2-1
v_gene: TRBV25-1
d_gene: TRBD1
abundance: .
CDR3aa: CASSPQGAGYNEQFF
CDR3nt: TGTGCCAGCAGTCCGCAGGGGGCAGGATACAATGAGCAGTTCTTC

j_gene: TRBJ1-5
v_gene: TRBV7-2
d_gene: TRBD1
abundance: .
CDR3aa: CASSVDRANQPQHF
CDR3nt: TGTGCCAGCAGTGTAGACAGGGCCAATCAGCCCCAGCATTTT

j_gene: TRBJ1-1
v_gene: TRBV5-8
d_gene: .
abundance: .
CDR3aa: CASSPDISEAFF
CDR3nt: TGTGCCAGCAGCCCCGACATCTCAGAAGCTTTCTTT

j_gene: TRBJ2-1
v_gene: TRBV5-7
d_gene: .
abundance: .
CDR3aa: CASSWERRKGGDNEQFF
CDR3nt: TGTGCCAGCAGCTGGGAGCGAAGGAAGGGCGGGGATAATGAGCAGTTCTTC

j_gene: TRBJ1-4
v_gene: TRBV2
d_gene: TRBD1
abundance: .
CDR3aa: CASSGQGPSTNEKLFF
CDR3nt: TGTGCCAGCAGTGGACAGGGCCCTTCAACTAATGAAAAACTGTTTTTT

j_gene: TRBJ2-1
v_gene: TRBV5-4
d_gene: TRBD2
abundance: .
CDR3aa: CASRLDLSGSSYNEQFF
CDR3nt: TGTGCCAGCAGGTTAGACCTGAGCGGGAGCTCCTACAATGAGCAGTTCTTC

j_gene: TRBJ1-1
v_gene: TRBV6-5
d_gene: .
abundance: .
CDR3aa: CASSARGGTEAFF
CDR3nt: TGTGCCAGCAGTGCCCGGGGCGGCACTGAAGCTTTCTTT

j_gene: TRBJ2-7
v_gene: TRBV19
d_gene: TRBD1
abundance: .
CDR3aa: CASSAWTGGYEQYF
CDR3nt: TGTGCCAGTAGTGCTTGGACAGGGGGTTACGAGCAGTACTTC

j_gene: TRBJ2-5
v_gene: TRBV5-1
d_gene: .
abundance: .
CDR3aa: CASSLVQGGAETQYF
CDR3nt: TGCGCCAGCAGCTTGGTCCAGGGCGGGGCAGAGACCCAGTACTTC

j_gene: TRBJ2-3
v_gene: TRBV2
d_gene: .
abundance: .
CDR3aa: CASSREGTQYF
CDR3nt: TGTGCCAGCAGCAGGGAAGGTACGCAGTATTTT

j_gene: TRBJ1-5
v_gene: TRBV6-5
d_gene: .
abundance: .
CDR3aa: CASSLQGRHQPQHF
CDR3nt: TGTGCCAGCAGTCTACAGGGTCGCCATCAGCCCCAGCATTTT

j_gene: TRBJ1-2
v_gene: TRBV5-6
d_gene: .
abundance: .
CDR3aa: CASSRIEQGSYGYTF
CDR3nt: TGTGCCAGCAGCCGAATAGAACAGGGTTCTTATGGCTACACCTTC

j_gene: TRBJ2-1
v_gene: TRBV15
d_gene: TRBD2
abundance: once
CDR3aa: CATSKYLSGSSYNEQFF
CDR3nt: TGTGCCACCAGCAAATACTTAAGCGGGAGCTCCTACAATGAGCAGTTCTTC

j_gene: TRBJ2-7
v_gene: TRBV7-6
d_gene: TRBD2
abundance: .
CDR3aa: CASSFTALAGVYEQYF
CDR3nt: TGTGCCAGCAGCTTTACGGCCCTAGCGGGAGTGTACGAGCAGTACTTC

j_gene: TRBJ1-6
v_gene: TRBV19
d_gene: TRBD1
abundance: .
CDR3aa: CASSIDGDRAYNSPLHF
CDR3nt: TGTGCCAGTAGTATAGATGGGGACAGGGCCTATAATTCACCCCTCCACTTT

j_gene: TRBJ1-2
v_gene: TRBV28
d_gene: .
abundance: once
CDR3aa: CASTTQGGYTF
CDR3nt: TGTGCCAGCACTACTCAGGGTGGCTACACCTTC

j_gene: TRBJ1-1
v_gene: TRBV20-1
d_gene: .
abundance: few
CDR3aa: CSARENTEAFF
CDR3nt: TGCAGTGCCAGGGAAAACACTGAAGCTTTCTTT

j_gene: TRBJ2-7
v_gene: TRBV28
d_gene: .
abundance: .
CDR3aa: CASSLLGTATSYEQYF
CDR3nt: TGTGCCAGCAGTTTACTCGGGACGGCAACCTCCTACGAGCAGTACTTC

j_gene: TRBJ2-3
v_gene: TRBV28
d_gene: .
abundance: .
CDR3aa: CASSWGTDTQYF
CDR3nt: TGTGCCAGCAGTTGGGGAACAGATACGCAGTATTTT

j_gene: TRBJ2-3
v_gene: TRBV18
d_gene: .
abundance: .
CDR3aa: CASSRTDTDTQYF
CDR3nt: TGTGCCAGCTCACGAACAGACACAGATACGCAGTATTTT

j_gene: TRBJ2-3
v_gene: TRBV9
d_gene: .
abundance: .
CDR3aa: CASSVGGADTQYF
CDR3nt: TGTGCCAGCAGCGTAGGCGGGGCAGATACGCAGTATTTT

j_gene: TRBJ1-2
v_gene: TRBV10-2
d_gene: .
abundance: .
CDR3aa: CASSGRGPDYTF
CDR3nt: TGCGCCAGCAGTGGGAGAGGACCTGACTACACCTTC

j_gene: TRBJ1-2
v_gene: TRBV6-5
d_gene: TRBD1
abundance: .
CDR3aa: CASSRQGNYGYTF
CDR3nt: TGTGCCAGTTCCAGACAGGGAAACTATGGCTACACCTTC

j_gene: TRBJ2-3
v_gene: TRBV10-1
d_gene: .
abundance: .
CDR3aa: CASSESNPDTQYF
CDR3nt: TGCGCCAGCAGTGAGTCAAACCCAGATACGCAGTATTTT

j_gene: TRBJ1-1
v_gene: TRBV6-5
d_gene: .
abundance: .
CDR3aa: CASCGPSGRGTEAFF
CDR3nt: TGTGCCAGCTGCGGCCCTTCCGGACGGGGCACTGAAGCTTTCTTT

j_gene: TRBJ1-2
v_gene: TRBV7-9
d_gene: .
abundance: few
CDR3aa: CASSLAASSTNYGYTF
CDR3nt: TGTGCCAGCAGCTTAGCGGCCTCCTCCACGAACTATGGCTACACCTTC

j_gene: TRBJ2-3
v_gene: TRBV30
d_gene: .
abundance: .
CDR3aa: CAWTRYEYSADTQYF
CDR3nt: TGTGCCTGGACGCGGTACGAGTACTCGGCAGATACGCAGTATTTT

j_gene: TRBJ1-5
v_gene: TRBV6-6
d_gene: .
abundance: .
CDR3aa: CASSSDTYQPQHF
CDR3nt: TGTGCCAGCAGTTCGGACACCTATCAGCCCCAGCATTTT

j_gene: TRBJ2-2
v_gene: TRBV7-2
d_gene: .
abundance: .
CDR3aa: CASSLVGNTGELFF
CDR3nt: TGTGCCAGCAGCTTAGTCGGAAACACCGGGGAGCTGTTTTTT

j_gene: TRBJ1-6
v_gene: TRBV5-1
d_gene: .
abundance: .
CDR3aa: CASSLGNTVDNSPLHF
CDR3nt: TGCGCCAGCAGCTTGGGGAACACGGTCGATAATTCACCCCTCCACTTT

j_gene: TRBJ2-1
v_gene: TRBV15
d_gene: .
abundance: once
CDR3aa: CATSRDLLSSYNEQFF
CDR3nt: TGTGCCACCAGCAGAGATCTGCTGAGCTCCTACAATGAGCAGTTCTTC